The 30 T cell receptor beta chains presented below share a single source sample, sequenced in a study of blood T cell repertoires in COVID-19. Generated by immunoSEQ multiplex PCR, the TCRdb table keeps only in-frame clones and is missing some. The table lists around 280,000 clones, about 86% of them singletons. Sequenced sample: peripheral blood. These receptors all come from a woman in her 30s who had recovered from COVID-19.

The DNA of the CDR3 is TGTGCCAGCAGCCCCCGGACAGGGGGGGCAGATACGCAGTATTTT. It translates to CASSPRTGGADTQYF. The rearrangement uses TRBV11-1 and TRBJ2-3; 10 nucleotides align to TRBD1. CDR3 length: 15 amino acids. V gave up 5 bases and J gave up 4 bases; unmatched junction bases: 6. Germline V lookup: CDR1 SGHAT, CDR2 FQDESV (reference sequence).

This chain connects TRBV9 to TRBJ1-4; 12 bases match TRBD1. This CDR3 is 17 amino acids long. Germline V lookup: CDR1 SGDLS, CDR2 YYNGEE. V shed 2 bases, J shed 7 bases, and the junction held 9 bases outside the gene matches. DNA of the CDR3: TGTGCCAGCAGCGTGGGACAGGGGGCTGGTACCGGTGAAAAACTGTTTTTT. Translating it yields CASSVGQGAGTGEKLFF. The variable domain in full, with the rest retrieved from reference TRBV9 and TRBJ1-4, is DSGVTQTPKHLITATGQRVTLRCSPRSGDLSVYWYQQSLDQGLQFLIQYYNGEERAKGNILERFSAQQFPDLHSELNLSSLELGDSALYFCASSVGQGAGTGEKLFFGSGTQLSVL.

This clone was counted only a few times. DNA for the CDR3: TGTGCCAGCAGCTTGACAGTTTATAATTCACCCCTCCACTTT. It encodes CASSLTVYNSPLHF. The chain combines TRBV7-2 with TRBJ1-6, with a possible D match to TRBD1 (5 bases). This CDR3 contains 14 residues. The germline CDR1 and CDR2 sequences are SGHTA and FQGNSA. Deletions cut 3 bases from V and 4 bases from J, with 7 bases between.

The gene calls are TRBV6-5 and TRBJ2-5, with D maybe TRBD2 (6 bases). The germline gives CDR1 MNHEY, CDR2 SVGAGI. Trimming left V 6 bases short and J 2 bases short, with 10 bases between. This CDR3 has 13 residues. The CDR3 sequence: CASRTSGQETQYF. The CDR3 nucleotides are TGTGCCAGCAGAACGAGCGGGCAAGAGACCCAGTACTTC.

The chain combines TRBV3-1 (or the pseudogene TRBV3-2) with TRBJ1-2; no clear D. Deletions cut 3 bases from V and 8 bases from J, with 22 bases between. The V gene's germline CDR1 is LGHDT and CDR2 YNNKEL (reference sequence). This CDR3 region has 16 residues. The CDR3 sequence is CASSQHQANTGYGYTF. CDR3 coding DNA: TGTGCCAGCAGCCAGCACCAAGCCAATACGGGGTACGGCTACACCTTC.

The gene calls are TRBV27 and TRBJ2-1; 11 bases align to TRBD2. The CDR3 totals 17 residues. The germline CDR1 and CDR2 sequences are MNHEY and SMNVEV (reference sequence). V lost 5 bases, J lost 6 bases, and 12 bases stayed unmatched. CDR3 coding DNA: TGTGCCAGCAGTCCATCCCTTCTAGCGGGAGGATTCAATGAGCAGTTCTTC. It codes for CASSPSLLAGGFNEQFF.

The chain carries TRBV6-5 and TRBJ1-1; 7 positions agree with TRBD1. Germline lookup yields CDR1 MNHEY and CDR2 SVGAGI. The CDR3 covers 14 residues. The J segment lost 4 bases and the V segment lost 7 bases, leaving 9 bases of the junction unmatched. CDR3 residues: CASILTGRSTEAFF. The CDR3 coding sequence is TGTGCCAGCATTCTGACAGGGAGGAGCACTGAAGCTTTCTTT.

The chain joins TRBV29-1 to TRBJ2-1; no reliable D call. Trimming removed 7 bases at V and 4 bases at J, with 14 bases between. The CDR3 loop spans 13 amino acids. The germline CDR1 and CDR2 sequences are SQVTM and ANQGSEA. The CDR3 loop is CSAEVGRYNEQFF. The CDR3 bases are TGCAGCGCCGAAGTGGGCCGATACAATGAGCAGTTCTTC.

The chain is built from TRBV19 and TRBJ2-2, with D maybe TRBD2 (5 bases). The CDR3 is 14 residues long. The germline CDR1 and CDR2 sequences are LNHDA and SQIVND (reference sequence). Trimming pared 3 bases from V and 6 bases from J, leaving 11 bases between. The DNA for the CDR3 is TGTGCCAGTAGTATTCTCGGGGTACCCGGGGAGCTGTTTTTT. The encoded protein is CASSILGVPGELFF.

This clone was seen a single time. The V and J genes are TRBV11-2 and TRBJ2-7; D is uncertain. The V and J ends lost 0 bases and 0 bases respectively, with 12 bases between them. Germline V gene sequence: CDR1 SGHAT, CDR2 FQNNGV. The CDR3 totals 16 residues. CDR3 sequence reads: CASSLDSQIPSYEQYF. The CDR3 nucleotides are TGTGCCAGCAGCTTAGATTCCCAGATCCCCTCCTACGAGCAGTACTTC.

With respect to this clone: Different DNA sequences within this sample yield the same CDR3. The chain links TRBV2 to TRBJ1-5, with 7 bases that match TRBD1. Germline assignment: CDR1 SNHLY and CDR2 FYNNEI. With 4 bases clipped from V and 4 bases from J, the junction kept 1 base outside the gene matches. The CDR3 loop spans 13 amino acids. CDR3 residues: CASSGQGNQPQHF. CDR3 DNA sequence: TGTGCCAGCAGTGGACAGGGTAATCAGCCCCAGCATTTT. Using reference TRBV2 and TRBJ1-5 for the parts outside the CDR3, the full variable domain is EPEVTQTPSHQVTQMGQEVILRCVPISNHLYFYWYRQILGQKVEFLVSFYNNEISEKSEIFDDQFSVERPDGSNFTLKIRSTKLEDSAMYFCASSGQGNQPQHFGDGTRLSIL.

V and J are TRBV6-1 and TRBJ1-5; 8 bases map to TRBD1. V trimming: 3 bases; J trimming: 5 bases; junction bases outside the gene matches: 0. CDR1 is MNHNS, CDR2 SASEGT, per germline. CDR3 length: 13 residues. The CDR3: CASSDRGHQPQHF. CDR3 DNA sequence: TGTGCCAGCAGTGACAGGGGGCATCAGCCCCAGCATTTT.

The chain links TRBV28 to TRBJ1-4; no definite D call. CDR1 is MDHEN and CDR2 is SYDVKM in the germline V gene. The CDR3 runs 19 residues. Deletions cut 5 bases from V and 5 bases from J, with 27 bases between. CDR3 nucleotides: TGTGCCAGCAGTCGCCTTCACTTTGGGAGACTTGGGCAAAATGAAAAACTGTTTTTT. Translation: CASSRLHFGRLGQNEKLFF.

With regard to this clone: Within the sample, other DNA sequences also encode this same CDR3. V gene TRBV11-2 combines with J gene TRBJ1-1; 8 bases match TRBD1. Germline V gene lookup returns CDR1 SGHAT and CDR2 FQNNGV. This CDR3 has 13 amino acids. V shed 5 bases, J shed 4 bases, and the junction held 3 bases outside the gene matches. CDR3 in amino acids: CASSLTGGTEAFF. The CDR3, as DNA: TGTGCCAGCAGCCTCACAGGGGGCACTGAAGCTTTCTTT.

This chain joins TRBV5-1 and TRBJ2-2; 8 nucleotides line up with TRBD1. Germline V CDR1 and CDR2: SGHRS, YFSETQ. Germline trimming cut 4 bases from V and 5 bases from J; bases unmatched to any gene: 10. This CDR3 comprises 16 residues. The CDR3 loop reads CASSPWYRGETGELFF. In nucleotides, the CDR3 is TGCGCCAGCAGCCCCTGGTACAGGGGGGAAACCGGGGAGCTGTTTTTT. Supplemented by reference TRBV5-1 and TRBJ2-2, the full variable domain reads KAGVTQTPRYLIKTRGQQVTLSCSPISGHRSVSWYQQTPGQGLQFLFEYFSETQRNKGNFPGRFSGRQFSNSRSEMNVSTLELGDSALYLCASSPWYRGETGELFFGEGSRLTVL.

V and J are TRBV4-3 and TRBJ1-1; 7 bases are shared with TRBD1. Losses at the gene ends were 6 bases for V and 1 base for J; bases not matched to a gene: 5. The CDR3 runs to 14 residues. Germline-derived CDR1 and CDR2 are LGHNA and YSLEER. The chain's CDR3 is CASSSRGTNTEAFF. The CDR3 DNA sequence: TGCGCCAGCAGTTCCAGGGGGACGAACACTGAAGCTTTCTTT.

J is TRBJ2-5 and V is TRBV7-2; no clear D gene. Germline values: CDR1 SGHTA, CDR2 FQGNSA. The CDR3 covers 12 residues. V lost 1 base to trimming and J lost 9 bases, with 9 bases between them. In DNA, the CDR3 is TGTGCCAGCAGCTTAGACACAGCCCCCCAGTACTTC. Protein: CASSLDTAPQYF.

The V and J genes are TRBV3-1 (or the pseudogene TRBV3-2) and TRBJ2-7, with D possibly called TRBD1 or TRBD2 (6 bases each). Trimming removed 5 bases from V and 4 bases from J, with 18 bases in between. The CDR3 contains 15 residues. Looked up from germline, CDR1 is LGHDT and CDR2 is YNNKEL (reference sequence). CDR3 residues: CASSKGGQGVYEQYF. The CDR3 nucleotides read TGTGCCAGCAGCAAAGGGGGGCAGGGCGTGTACGAGCAGTACTTC.

The CDR3 is CASSRQGGNEKLFF. In DNA, the CDR3 is TGTGCCAGCAGTAGACAGGGGGGAAATGAAAAACTGTTTTTT. The genes are TRBV28 and TRBJ1-4; 9 bases agree with TRBD1. CDR3 length: 14 residues. The V and J ends lost 5 bases and 5 bases, in that order; junction bases with no gene match: 3. Germline lookup yields CDR1 MDHEN and CDR2 SYDVKM.

The rearrangement uses TRBV5-1 and TRBJ2-5; no clear D. The CDR3 length is 16 residues. The V end was cut by 6 bases, the J end by 5 bases, with 23 bases between. Germline V CDR1 and CDR2: SGHRS, YFSETQ. CDR3 sequence (DNA): TGCGCCAGCACCGATGCCGAGACTGGATGGTTGGAGACCCAGTACTTC. This translates into CASTDAETGWLETQYF.

The V gene is TRBV19, the J gene TRBJ2-1, with a tentative D call TRBD2 (5 bases). The CDR3 sequence is 15 residues long. Germline V gene lookup returns CDR1 LNHDA and CDR2 SQIVND (reference sequence). V lost 3 bases, J lost 1 base, and 10 bases lay in between. DNA for the CDR3: TGTGCCAGTAGTATGAGACTACAATCCTACAATGAGCAGTTCTTC. Protein: CASSMRLQSYNEQFF.

The rearrangement links TRBV19 to TRBJ1-2; 8 nucleotides align to TRBD1. CDR3 length: 16 residues. Germline V CDR1 and CDR2: LNHDA, SQIVND (reference sequence). V shed 6 bases, J shed 6 bases, and the junction held 15 bases outside the gene matches. The CDR3 reads CASSIKPGTGRDGYTF. The DNA for the CDR3 is TGTGCCAGTAGCATAAAACCCGGGACAGGTAGAGATGGCTACACCTTC.

The rearrangement uses TRBV27 and TRBJ2-7; TRBD1 agrees at 9 bases. V lost 3 bases to trimming and J lost 5 bases; unmatched junction nucleotides: 2. The CDR3 is 13 residues long. Germline CDR1 and CDR2: MNHEY and SMNVEV (reference sequence). The CDR3 DNA sequence: TGTGCCAGCAGTTTCGGGACAGGGAACGAGCAGTACTTC. Protein product: CASSFGTGNEQYF.

V gene TRBV19 combines with J gene TRBJ1-6; unclear D gene. V gave up 1 base and J gave up 6 bases, with 28 bases separating them. This CDR3 spans 21 amino acids. CDR1 and CDR2 (germline): LNHDA, SQIVND (reference sequence). The DNA for the CDR3 is TGTGCCAGTAGTATAGTGAACTATTTCCGGAACGGTCCCGACGGTAATTCACCCCTCCACTTT. Translating it yields CASSIVNYFRNGPDGNSPLHF. The full variable domain, its missing parts supplied by reference TRBV19 and TRBJ1-6, is DGGITQSPKYLFRKEGQNVTLSCEQNLNHDAMYWYRQDPGQGLRLIYYSQIVNDFQKGDIAEGYSVSREKKESFPLTVTSAQKNPTAFYLCASSIVNYFRNGPDGNSPLHFGNGTRLTVT.

The chain links TRBV2 to TRBJ2-1; 10 bases map to TRBD2. V shed 6 bases, J shed 10 bases, and the junction held 15 bases outside the gene matches. Germline values: CDR1 SNHLY, CDR2 FYNNEI. The CDR3 consists of 16 residues. The CDR3 loop reads CASRWGRSGGAGEQFF. The CDR3 DNA sequence: TGTGCCAGCAGGTGGGGACGCAGCGGGGGGGCAGGAGAGCAGTTCTTC.

The chain links TRBV27 to TRBJ1-4; TRBD1 might be the D (6 bases). V was shortened by 5 bases and J by 5 bases, with 24 bases between the two germline ends. CDR3 length: 18 residues. Germline V gene lookup returns CDR1 MNHEY and CDR2 SMNVEV (reference sequence). The CDR3 sequence: CASSPGYGTQGPNEKLFF. For the CDR3, the DNA is TGTGCCAGCAGTCCCGGTTACGGTACACAGGGCCCGAATGAAAAACTGTTTTTT.

The gene calls are TRBV6-5 and TRBJ2-7; 7 bases fit TRBD1. CDR1 is MNHEY and CDR2 is SVGAGI in the germline V gene. With 10 bases clipped from V and 3 bases from J, the junction kept 6 bases outside the gene matches. This CDR3 has 12 amino acids. Here the CDR3 reads CATRQGNYEQYF. As DNA, the CDR3 is TGTGCCACCCGACAGGGCAACTACGAGCAGTACTTC.

J is TRBJ1-2 and V is TRBV11-2; D might be TRBD1 (5 bases). The CDR3 contains 15 residues. Germline V gene data show CDR1 as SGHAT and CDR2 as FQNNGV. Trimming removed 0 bases from V and 6 bases from J, with 14 bases in between. For the CDR3, the DNA is TGTGCCAGCAGCTTAGATGGGGGGGATAGGGATGGCTACACCTTC. Translation: CASSLDGGDRDGYTF.

The chain couples TRBV30 to TRBJ1-6; 8 bases are a match to TRBD1. V lost 8 bases to trimming and J lost 7 bases; unmatched junction nucleotides: 13. Looked up from germline, CDR1 is GTSNPN and CDR2 is SVGIG (reference sequence). The length of the CDR3 is 15 residues. In DNA form, the CDR3 reads TGTGCCCTGACAAGTAAGACAGGGGCAAATTCACCCCTCCACTTT. It translates to CALTSKTGANSPLHF.

The rearrangement uses TRBV7-9 and TRBJ2-2; no definite D call. This CDR3 comprises 16 residues. V lost 5 bases to trimming and J lost 0 bases, with 13 bases between them. Germline V gene data show CDR1 as SEHNR and CDR2 as FQNEAQ (reference sequence). The CDR3 region is CASSLLQYANTGELFF. The CDR3 DNA reads TGTGCCAGCAGCCTTTTACAGTACGCGAACACCGGGGAGCTGTTTTTT.